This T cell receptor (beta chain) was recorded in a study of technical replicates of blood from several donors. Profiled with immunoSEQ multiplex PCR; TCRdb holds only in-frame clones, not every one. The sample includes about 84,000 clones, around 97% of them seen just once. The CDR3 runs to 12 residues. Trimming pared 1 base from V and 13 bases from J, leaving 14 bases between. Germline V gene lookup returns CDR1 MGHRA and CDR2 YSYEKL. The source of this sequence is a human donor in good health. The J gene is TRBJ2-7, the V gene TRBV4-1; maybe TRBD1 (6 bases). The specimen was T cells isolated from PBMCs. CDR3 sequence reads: CASSQGPGQPYF. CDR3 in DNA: TGCGCCAGCAGCCAAGGTCCCGGACAGCCATACTTC.